This T cell receptor (beta chain) is from a study of T cells in Graves' hyperthyroidism and ophthalmopathy. Trimming took 6 bases from V and 7 from J, leaving 18 bases between them. CDR1 and CDR2 (germline): SNHLY, FYNNEI. The CDR3 totals 14 residues. Reasons for excluding patients were uncontrolled infection, other autoimmune disease, pregnancy or lactation. Orbital computed tomography, thyroid ultrasound, serum thyroxine and TRAb, and clinical symptoms together informed the diagnoses. General study results and limits: Patients with ophthalmopathy were separated from those with stable hyperthyroidism by a 13 V-J model. Blood also carried most thyroid clonotypes expanded above 0.001.

RNA transcripts were the template for amplifying TCR beta CDR3 regions. TCR CDR3 underwent first-round RT-PCR with the HTBI primer set. In TCRdb, the multiplex PCR reads were re-called with MiXCR into one record per CDR3 protein. The data contain 400,000 to 550,000 distinct CDR3 sequences, roughly 25% of them seen just once; the ten biggest clones take up around 11%. This clonotype has a handful of counts. Its target is unknown. The TCR sequence derives from a woman aged 30 to 39 with Graves' ophthalmopathy. V and J are TRBV2 and TRBJ2-5; D tentatively reads TRBD1 or TRBD2 (5 bases each). Specimen: blood. CDR3 DNA: TGTGCCAGCAGAACCGGGACCATAGGTGGGACCCAGTACTTC. The encoded protein is CASRTGTIGGTQYF. The entire variable domain, with the rest obtained from reference TRBV2 and TRBJ2-5, is as follows: EPEVTQTPSHQVTQMGQEVILRCVPISNHLYFYWYRQILGQKVEFLVSFYNNEISEKSEIFDDQFSVERPDGSNFTLKIRSTKLEDSAMYFCASRTGTIGGTQYFGPGTRLLVL.